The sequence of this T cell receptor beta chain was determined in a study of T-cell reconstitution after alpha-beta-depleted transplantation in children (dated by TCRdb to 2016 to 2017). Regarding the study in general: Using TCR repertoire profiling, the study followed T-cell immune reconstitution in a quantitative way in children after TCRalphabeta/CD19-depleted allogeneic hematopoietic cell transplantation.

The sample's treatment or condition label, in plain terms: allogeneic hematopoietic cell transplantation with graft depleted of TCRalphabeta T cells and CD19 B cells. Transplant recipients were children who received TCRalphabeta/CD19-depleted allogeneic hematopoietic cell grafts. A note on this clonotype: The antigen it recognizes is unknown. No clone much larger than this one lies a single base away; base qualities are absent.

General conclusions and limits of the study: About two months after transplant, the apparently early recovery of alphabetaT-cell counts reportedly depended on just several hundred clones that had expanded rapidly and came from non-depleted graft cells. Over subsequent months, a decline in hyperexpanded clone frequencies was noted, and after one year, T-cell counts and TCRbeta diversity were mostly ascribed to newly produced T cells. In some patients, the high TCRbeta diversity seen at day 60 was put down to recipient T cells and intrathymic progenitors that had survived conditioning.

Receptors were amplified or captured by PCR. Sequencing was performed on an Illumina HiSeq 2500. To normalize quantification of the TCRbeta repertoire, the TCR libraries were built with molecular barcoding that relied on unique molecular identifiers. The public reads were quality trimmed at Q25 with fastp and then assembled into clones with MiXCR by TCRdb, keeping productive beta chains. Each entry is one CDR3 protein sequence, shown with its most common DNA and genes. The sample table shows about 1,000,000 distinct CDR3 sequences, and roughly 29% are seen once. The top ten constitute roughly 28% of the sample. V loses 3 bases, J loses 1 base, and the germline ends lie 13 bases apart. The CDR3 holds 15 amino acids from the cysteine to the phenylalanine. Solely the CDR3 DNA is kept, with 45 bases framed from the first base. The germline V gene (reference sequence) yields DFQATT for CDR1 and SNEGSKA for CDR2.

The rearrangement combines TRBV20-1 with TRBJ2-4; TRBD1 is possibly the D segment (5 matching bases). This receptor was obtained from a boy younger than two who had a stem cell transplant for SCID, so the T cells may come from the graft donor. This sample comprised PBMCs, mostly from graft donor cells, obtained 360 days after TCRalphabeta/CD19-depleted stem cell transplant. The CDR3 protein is CSASRSKGAKNIQYF. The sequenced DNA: TGCAGTGCTAGTCGGAGTAAGGGGGCCAAAAACATTCAGTACTTC.